This TCR beta chain was captured in a study of blood T cell repertoires in COVID-19. Profiled with immunoSEQ multiplex PCR; TCRdb holds only in-frame clones, not every one. Found here are approximately 300,000 clones, 90% to 95% of them singletons; the top ten hold less than 4%. Per germline, CDR1 SGHNT and CDR2 YYREEE (reference sequence). The CDR3 consists of 13 residues. V lost 0 bases to trimming and J lost 10 bases; unmatched junction nucleotides: 5. The source of this sequence is a woman between 25 and 40 years old who had been exposed to COVID-19. The chain carries TRBV5-4 and TRBJ1-2, with 8 bases matching TRBD1. The sample comprised PBMCs or T cells enriched from blood (not recorded which). The CDR3 coding sequence is TGTGCCAGCAGCTTGGACTCAGGGGGCGACTACACCTTC. Translating gives CASSLDSGGDYTF. Variable domain in full (rest from reference TRBV5-4 and TRBJ1-2): ETGVTQSPTHLIKTRGQQVTLRCSSQSGHNTVSWYQQALGQGPQFIFQYYREEENGRGNFPPRFSGLQFPNYSSELNVNALELDDSALYLCASSLDSGGDYTFGSGTRLTVV.